The clone carrying this T cell receptor (beta chain) has ten or more counts. The data belong to a study of CD8 T cells in ankylosing spondylitis. TCRdb passed the 5' RACE reads through MiXCR, listing each CDR3 protein once. This sample has 150,000 to 200,000 distinct CDR3 sequences, with more than 9% found just once. The sequence derives from a male donor with ankylosing spondylitis or in good health (not recorded which). What was sequenced was blood, either unsorted or a sorted T cell fraction (not recorded which).

CDR3 DNA sequence: TGTGCCAGCAGCCAACAAACAGGGGCGGGAAACACCATATATTTT. Protein product: CASSQQTGAGNTIYF. The rearrangement joins TRBV14 to TRBJ1-3, with 7 bases aligning to TRBD1. Germline-derived CDR1 and CDR2 are SGHDN and FVKESK. V lost 2 bases and J lost 4; bases outside the gene matches: 5. The length of the CDR3 is 15 residues.